This T cell receptor (beta chain) derives from a study of blood T cell repertoires in COVID-19. TCRdb keeps only in-frame clones here, not all; method: immunoSEQ multiplex PCR. The data show about 120,000 clones, with approximately 81% seen just once and around 3.4% held by the top ten. V lost 4 bases to trimming and J lost 0 bases, with 5 bases between them. The CDR3 runs 14 residues. Germline V gene sequence: CDR1 SGHRS, CDR2 YFSETQ. The rearrangement links TRBV5-1 to TRBJ2-6, with D possibly being TRBD1 (5 bases). What was sequenced was peripheral blood. The clonotype was recovered from a middle-aged man with acute or convalescent COVID-19. The CDR3, as DNA: TGCGCCAGCAGCGACAGCTCTGGGGCCAACGTCCTGACTTTC. Amino acids: CASSDSSGANVLTF.